Following are 16 T cell receptor beta chains from one sample sequenced in a study of shared clonotypes between healthy human individuals (dated by TCRdb to 2019 to 2021). The protocol used for the library was the immunoSEQ multiplex PCR assay. TCRdb stores this immuneACCESS table with in-frame sequences only. Part of the clones is absent; in the studies checked, under half of the shortfall reflects unresolved V genes, and no reason is known for the rest. The sample yields some 470,000 clones; around 80% were counted once. Over 10% of the sample goes to the ten largest clones. What was sequenced was PBMCs. Receptors were obtained from a woman in her thirties or forties in good health. Some clones in this sample may be carry-over from other donors' samples.

This clone was recorded a few times. The chain joins TRBV5-1 to TRBJ2-1, with 12 nucleotides matching TRBD1. This CDR3 is 17 amino acids long. The ends lost 1 base at V and 2 bases at J; junction bases unmatched: 4. Germline values: CDR1 SGHRS, CDR2 YFSETQ. The CDR3 region is CASSLTGTGGPYNEQFF. CDR3 in DNA: TGCGCCAGCAGCTTGACCGGGACAGGGGGCCCCTACAATGAGCAGTTCTTC.

The chain employs TRBV6-1 and TRBJ1-5; D gene ambiguous. The CDR3 contains 17 residues. Germline V gene sequence: CDR1 MNHNS, CDR2 SASEGT. The V end was cut by 2 bases, the J end by 2 bases, with 16 bases between. CDR3 sequence reads: CASSEFVHSRGNQPQHF. The CDR3 DNA follows: TGTGCCAGCAGTGAATTTGTCCACTCAAGGGGCAATCAGCCCCAGCATTTT.

The chain employs TRBV5-1 and TRBJ2-2; unclear D gene. The length of the CDR3 is 14 residues. The V end lost 0 bases, the J end lost 6 bases, and 9 bases lay between the germline ends. CDR1 SGHRS and CDR2 YFSETQ come from the germline V gene. CDR3: CASSLGLLAGELFF. The CDR3, as DNA: TGCGCCAGCAGCTTGGGGCTGCTAGCCGGGGAGCTGTTTTTT. Supplemented by reference TRBV5-1 and TRBJ2-2, the full variable domain reads KAGVTQTPRYLIKTRGQQVTLSCSPISGHRSVSWYQQTPGQGLQFLFEYFSETQRNKGNFPGRFSGRQFSNSRSEMNVSTLELGDSALYLCASSLGLLAGELFFGEGSRLTVL.

About this clone itself: One end of the junction does not line up with germline, which may come from a read error. The chain combines TRBV7-7 with TRBJ2-1, with unresolved D. The CDR3 has 15 amino acids. Germline V gives CDR1 SSHAT, CDR2 FNYEAQ (reference sequence). This CDR3 is CASSFSQEKFNEQFF. CDR3 nucleotides: TGTGCTAGCAGCTTTTCTCAGGAGAAATTCAATGAGCAGTTCTTC. The full variable domain, its missing parts supplied by reference TRBV7-7 and TRBJ2-1, is GAGVSQSPRYKVTKRGQDVTLRCDPISSHATLYWYQQALGQGPEFLTYFNYEAQPDKSGLPSDRFSAERPEGSISTLTIQRTEQRDSAMYRCASSFSQEKFNEQFFGPGTRLTVL.

The CDR3 sequence: CAWSGGRTYNEQFF. CDR3 nucleotide sequence: TGTGCCTGGAGTGGGGGGAGAACCTACAATGAGCAGTTCTTC. The chain has TRBV30 and TRBJ2-1; D might be TRBD1 or TRBD2, each matching 5 bases. V shed 1 base and J shed 2 bases, with 9 bases lying between them. The CDR3 contains 14 residues. CDR1 is GTSNPN, CDR2 SVGIG, per germline (reference sequence).

This sequence joins TRBV5-6 and TRBJ2-5; tentatively, D is TRBD1 (6 bases). Germline V CDR1 and CDR2: SGHDT, YYEEEE. The CDR3 is 16 residues long. The V end was cut by 0 bases, the J end by 5 bases, with 17 bases between. The CDR3 sequence: CASSLAGVIGLETQYF. Here the CDR3 DNA reads TGTGCCAGCAGCTTGGCAGGGGTAATCGGACTGGAGACCCAGTACTTC. Based on the CDR3 plus reference TRBV5-6 and TRBJ2-5, the full variable domain is DAGVTQSPTHLIKTRGQQVTLRCSPKSGHDTVSWYQQALGQGPQFIFQYYEEEERQRGNFPDRFSGHQFPNYSSELNVNALLLGDSALYLCASSLAGVIGLETQYFGPGTRLLVL.

This clone was seen many times. The chain combines TRBV7-2 with TRBJ2-5, with TRBD1 identical over 7 bases. The germline V gene has CDR1 SGHTA and CDR2 FQGNSA. The CDR3 runs to 15 residues. The ends lost 0 bases at V and 2 bases at J; junction bases unmatched: 3. In DNA form, the CDR3 reads TGTGCCAGCAGCTTAGCGGGACAGAGACAAGAGACCCAGTACTTC. This translates into CASSLAGQRQETQYF.

The chain recombines TRBV2 with TRBJ2-1, with 11 bases aligning to TRBD2. Trimming cost V 6 bases and J 5 bases; bases outside gene matches: 3. CDR3 length: 14 amino acids. In germline, CDR1 is SNHLY, CDR2 FYNNEI. The chain's CDR3 is CASRPGLADNEQFF. CDR3 in DNA: TGTGCCAGCAGGCCGGGACTAGCGGACAATGAGCAGTTCTTC.

The chain has TRBV28 and TRBJ2-7, with D possibly TRBD2 on 5 matching bases. Between the trimmed V and J ends, which lost 6 bases and 2 bases, there was a span of 8 bases. Germline assignment: CDR1 MDHEN and CDR2 SYDVKM. The CDR3 covers 12 residues. CDR3 in amino acids: CASRSGPYEQYF. For the CDR3, the DNA is TGTGCCAGCAGGAGCGGACCCTACGAGCAGTACTTC. The complete variable domain, with remaining parts taken from reference TRBV28 and TRBJ2-7, reads DVKVTQSSRYLVKRTGEKVFLECVQDMDHENMFWYRQDPGLGLRLIYFSYDVKMKEKGDIPEGYSVSREKKERFSLILESASTNQTSMYLCASRSGPYEQYFGPGTRLTVT.

This chain joins TRBV5-1 and TRBJ2-2; TRBD2 matches at 8 bases. V lost 4 bases to trimming and J lost 5 bases; unmatched junction nucleotides: 10. The CDR3 is 16 residues long. CDR1 is SGHRS, CDR2 YFSETQ, per germline. The CDR3, as DNA: TGCGCCAGCAGCCCCAGGACGGGAGGGGATACCGGGGAGCTGTTTTTT. Amino acid sequence: CASSPRTGGDTGELFF. The full variable domain, completed using reference TRBV5-1 and TRBJ2-2, is KAGVTQTPRYLIKTRGQQVTLSCSPISGHRSVSWYQQTPGQGLQFLFEYFSETQRNKGNFPGRFSGRQFSNSRSEMNVSTLELGDSALYLCASSPRTGGDTGELFFGEGSRLTVL.

V is TRBV11-2 and J is TRBJ2-3, with 9 bases that match TRBD1. V lost 5 bases to trimming and J lost 3 bases; unmatched junction nucleotides: 9. This CDR3 is built from 16 residues. In germline, CDR1 is SGHAT, CDR2 FQNNGV. CDR3 nucleotides: TGTGCCAGCAGCCCGCTAGACAGGGGGTGGACAGATACGCAGTATTTT. This translates into CASSPLDRGWTDTQYF.

V is TRBV5-1 and J is TRBJ2-7; D may be TRBD2 (6 bases). V lost 0 bases and J 4 bases, leaving 20 bases between the germline ends. CDR1 is SGHRS, CDR2 YFSETQ, per germline. CDR3 length: 17 amino acids. The CDR3 coding sequence is TGCGCCAGCAGCTTGGCAAGTGACGGGGGTGCCGCTTACGAGCAGTACTTC. Protein product: CASSLASDGGAAYEQYF.

Note on this clone: A far larger clone is a single base away, which makes a read error likely. This sequence joins TRBV21-1 and TRBJ2-5; the table's D call of TRBD2 was not tested on the DNA. TRBV21-1 is listed as a pseudogene. The CDR3 covers 15 residues. The CDR3: CARWDRGAGGETQYF. The CDR3 nucleotides are TGTGCCAGGTGGGACAGGGGGGCGGGAGGGGAGACCCAGTACTTC.

The gene calls are TRBV21-1 and TRBJ2-7; the table's TRBD1 call for D was not verified on the DNA. TRBV21-1 is reported as a pseudogene. This CDR3 has 14 amino acids. The CDR3 region has the DNA TGTGCCAGCAGCAAAGTGGGGCTACCCTACGAGCAGTACTTC. It specifies CASSKVGLPYEQYF.

This rearrangement joins TRBV19 to TRBJ1-1; D unclear. The V and J ends lost 7 bases and 1 base respectively, with 13 bases between them. The length of the CDR3 is 14 residues. Germline CDR1 is LNHDA and CDR2 is SQIVND (reference sequence). The CDR3 DNA is TGTGCCAGTATGGTGGGGTTTTGGAACACTGAAGCTTTCTTT. Translated, it gives CASMVGFWNTEAFF.

This clone was detected only once. At one boundary the junction diverges from the germline segment, which might be a read error. The CDR3 reads CASRSGTGSGGKLFF. The CDR3 DNA follows: TGTGCCAGCAGGTCCGGGACAGGGTCGGGCGGGAAGCTGTTTTTT. The chain recombines TRBV27 with TRBJ2-2, with TRBD1 matching 9 bases. This CDR3 has 15 amino acids. The germline CDR1 and CDR2 sequences are MNHEY and SMNVEV (reference sequence).